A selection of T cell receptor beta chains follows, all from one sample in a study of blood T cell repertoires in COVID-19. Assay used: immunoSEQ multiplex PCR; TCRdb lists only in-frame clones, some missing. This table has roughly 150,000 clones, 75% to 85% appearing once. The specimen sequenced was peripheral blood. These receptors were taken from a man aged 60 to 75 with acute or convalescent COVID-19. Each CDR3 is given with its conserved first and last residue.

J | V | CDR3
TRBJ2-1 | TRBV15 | CATSRDIGANEQFF
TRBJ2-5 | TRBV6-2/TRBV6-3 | CASSYAGNLARETQYF
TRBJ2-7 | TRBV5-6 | CASSLAGGNSYEQYF
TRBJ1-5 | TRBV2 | CASEAGGGNQPQHF
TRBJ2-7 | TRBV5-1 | CASSARQGSSYEQYF
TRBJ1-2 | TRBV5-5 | CASSLIQGWGQDGYTF
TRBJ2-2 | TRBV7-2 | CASSLEGLRAGELFF
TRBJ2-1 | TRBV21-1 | CASGGRLAGAMYNEQFF
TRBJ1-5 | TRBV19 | CASSTRDTYQPQHF
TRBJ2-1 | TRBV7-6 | CASRKLAGAYNEQFF
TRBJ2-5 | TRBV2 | CASSEVTGGETQYF
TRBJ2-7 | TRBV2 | CASAPTSYTGEQYF
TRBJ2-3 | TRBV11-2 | CASSLEGLGPFTDTQYF
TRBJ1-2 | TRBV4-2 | CASSQDGGANYGYTF
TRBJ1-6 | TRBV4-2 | CASSQGGVGSPLHF
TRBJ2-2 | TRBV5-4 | CASSSTRMGIGELFF
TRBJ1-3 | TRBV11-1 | CASSLDPGLGGNTIYF
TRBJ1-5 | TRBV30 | CAWTGTANGQPQHF
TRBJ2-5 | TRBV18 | CASRSAGTETQYF
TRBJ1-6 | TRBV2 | CASSRQGETSPLHF
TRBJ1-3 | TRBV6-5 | CASSLGPANTIYF
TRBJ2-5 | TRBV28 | CASSPRLGNPGETQYF
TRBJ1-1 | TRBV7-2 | CASSLAVTGNTEAFF